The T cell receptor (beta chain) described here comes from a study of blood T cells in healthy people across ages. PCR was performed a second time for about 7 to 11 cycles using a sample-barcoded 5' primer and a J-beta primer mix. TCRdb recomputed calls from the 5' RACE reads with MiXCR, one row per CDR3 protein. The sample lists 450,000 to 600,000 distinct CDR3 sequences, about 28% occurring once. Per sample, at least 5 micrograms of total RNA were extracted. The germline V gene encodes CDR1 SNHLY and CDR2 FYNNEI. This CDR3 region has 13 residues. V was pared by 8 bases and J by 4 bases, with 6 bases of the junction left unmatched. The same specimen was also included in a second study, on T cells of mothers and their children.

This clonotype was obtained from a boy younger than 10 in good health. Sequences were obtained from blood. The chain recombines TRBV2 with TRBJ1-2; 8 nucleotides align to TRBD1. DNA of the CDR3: TGTGCCAGCTACGCAGGGACAGGCTATGGCTACACCTTC. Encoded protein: CASYAGTGYGYTF.